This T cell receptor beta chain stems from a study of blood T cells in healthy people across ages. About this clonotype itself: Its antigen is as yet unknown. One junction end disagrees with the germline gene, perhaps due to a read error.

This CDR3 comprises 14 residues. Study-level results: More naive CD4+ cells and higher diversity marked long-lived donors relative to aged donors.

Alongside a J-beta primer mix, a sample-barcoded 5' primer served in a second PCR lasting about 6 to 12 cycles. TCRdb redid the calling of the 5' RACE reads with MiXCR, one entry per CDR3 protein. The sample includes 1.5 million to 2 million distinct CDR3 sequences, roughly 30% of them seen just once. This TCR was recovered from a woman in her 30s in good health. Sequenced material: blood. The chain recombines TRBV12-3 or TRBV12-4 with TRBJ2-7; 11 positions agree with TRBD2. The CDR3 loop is CANSTSGGSYEQYF. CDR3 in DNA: TGTGCCAACAGTACTAGCGGGGGCTCCTACGAGCAGTACTTC.